This T cell receptor (beta chain) was documented in a study of blood T cell repertoires in COVID-19. This clone was recorded a few times. Original data processing: Researchers report that nucleated cell counts were estimated from reference gene primer amplification. Here immunoSEQ multiplex PCR was the method, and the copy in TCRdb shows in-frame clones only, minus some. For V, J and clone size, that table is used; D and trimming come from the DNA. In the table there are about 180,000 clones, 81% of which are singletons. The CDR3 consists of 13 residues. The germline V gene encodes CDR1 SGHRS and CDR2 YFSETQ. Deletions cut 1 base from V and 4 bases from J, with 9 bases between.

The receptor was isolated from a woman of 80 years or more with COVID-19, enrolled during active disease. Specimen: peripheral blood. V gene TRBV5-1 combines with J gene TRBJ2-7, with D hard to call. This chain's CDR3 is CASSLTPRYEQYF. The DNA of the CDR3 is TGCGCCAGCAGCTTGACCCCGAGATACGAGCAGTACTTC. The complete variable domain, with remaining parts taken from reference TRBV5-1 and TRBJ2-7, reads KAGVTQTPRYLIKTRGQQVTLSCSPISGHRSVSWYQQTPGQGLQFLFEYFSETQRNKGNFPGRFSGRQFSNSRSEMNVSTLELGDSALYLCASSLTPRYEQYFGPGTRLTVT.